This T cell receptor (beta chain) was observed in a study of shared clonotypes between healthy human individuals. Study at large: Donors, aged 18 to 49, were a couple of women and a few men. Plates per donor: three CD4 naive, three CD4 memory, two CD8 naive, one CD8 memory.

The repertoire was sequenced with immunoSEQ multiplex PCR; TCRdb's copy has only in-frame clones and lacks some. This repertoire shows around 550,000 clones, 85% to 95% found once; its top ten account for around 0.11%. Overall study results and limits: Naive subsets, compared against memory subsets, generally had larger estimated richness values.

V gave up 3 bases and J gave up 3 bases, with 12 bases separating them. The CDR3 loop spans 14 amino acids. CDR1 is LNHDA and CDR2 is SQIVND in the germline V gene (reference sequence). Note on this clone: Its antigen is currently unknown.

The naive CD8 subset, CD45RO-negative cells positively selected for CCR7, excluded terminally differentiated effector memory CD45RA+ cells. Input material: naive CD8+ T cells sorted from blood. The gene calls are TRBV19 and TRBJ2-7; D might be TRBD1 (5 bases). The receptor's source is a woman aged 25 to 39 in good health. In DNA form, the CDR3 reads TGTGCCAGTAGTATCGGCGCAGGGTTCTACGAGCAGTACTTC. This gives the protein CASSIGAGFYEQYF.